A single sample gave rise to the 7 T cell receptor beta chains below, sequenced in a study of blood T cell repertoires in COVID-19 (dated by TCRdb to 2020 to 2021). The method was the immunoSEQ multiplex PCR assay. The immuneACCESS repertoire file appears here via TCRdb, limited to in-frame rearrangements. These files lack a portion of the clones; in checked studies, under half of the deficit traces to unresolved V genes, and the cause of the others is not known. Counted in this sample were 200,000 or so clones; less than 90% of them appeared once. The ten most abundant clones make up over 1.5% of the sample. Sequenced input: peripheral blood. These receptors were obtained from a man between 40 and 49 years old with active or convalescent COVID-19.

The rearrangement uses TRBV7-2 and TRBJ1-5; D not certain. V dropped 2 bases and J dropped 3 bases, with 14 bases sitting between them. The CDR3 is 16 amino acids. Germline loops: CDR1 SGHTA, CDR2 FQGNSA. The CDR3 DNA is TGTGCCAGCAGCTTATCTCCTCGAGGGAACAATCAGCCCCAGCATTTT. It encodes CASSLSPRGNNQPQHF.

The genes are TRBV7-5 and TRBJ2-1; the table's TRBD2 call for D was not verified on the DNA. TRBV7-5 is annotated as a pseudogene. The CDR3 contains 15 residues. CDR3 sequence (DNA): TGTGTCAGAAGCCTCAGGCGGGAGGATGGTAATGAGCAGTTCTTC. It specifies CVRSLRREDGNEQFF.

The chain has TRBV9 and TRBJ1-1; a weak D match, TRBD1 (5 bases). Germline V gene lookup returns CDR1 SGDLS and CDR2 YYNGEE. Deletions cut 0 bases from V and 0 bases from J, with 9 bases between. The CDR3 runs to 15 residues. In nucleotides, the CDR3 is TGTGCCAGCAGCGTAGGGTCGGGGGTGAACACTGAAGCTTTCTTT. Translation: CASSVGSGVNTEAFF. Supplemented by reference TRBV9 and TRBJ1-1, the full variable domain reads DSGVTQTPKHLITATGQRVTLRCSPRSGDLSVYWYQQSLDQGLQFLIQYYNGEERAKGNILERFSAQQFPDLHSELNLSSLELGDSALYFCASSVGSGVNTEAFFGQGTRLTVV.

V usage is TRBV10-2 and J usage is TRBJ1-1; D perhaps matches TRBD1 (6 bases). Germline assignment: CDR1 WSHSY and CDR2 SAAADI. Trimming pared 0 bases from V and 0 bases from J, leaving 8 bases between. The CDR3 sequence is 15 residues long. The CDR3 DNA follows: TGCGCCAGCAGTGAGTCCAGGGGAATGAACACTGAAGCTTTCTTT. Amino acids: CASSESRGMNTEAFF.

This rearrangement joins TRBV28 to TRBJ1-5; 7 bases are shared with TRBD1. Germline V lookup: CDR1 MDHEN, CDR2 SYDVKM. V shed 6 bases and J 7 bases; nucleotides not matched to a gene: 9. The CDR3 contains 14 residues. The CDR3 DNA reads as TGTGCCAGCAGAAAGACAGGGACTGTCCAGCCCCAGCATTTT. Its translation is CASRKTGTVQPQHF.

The chain employs TRBV9 and TRBJ2-1, with D perhaps TRBD1 (6 bases). Germline CDR1 reads SGDLS; CDR2 reads YYNGEE. The ends were cut back, 3 bases at V and 6 bases at J, with 13 bases in the middle. The length of the CDR3 is 14 residues. The CDR3 DNA is TGTGCCAGCAGCGCGAGGGGGTGGGTCAATGAGCAGTTCTTC. Amino acids: CASSARGWVNEQFF.

The chain carries TRBV7-9 and TRBJ1-3; 10 positions agree with TRBD1. Germline values: CDR1 SEHNR, CDR2 FQNEAQ (reference sequence). This CDR3 has 15 residues. V lost 5 bases, J lost 4 bases, and 5 bases stayed unmatched. The CDR3 loop reads CASSQTGGSGNTIYF. The DNA of the CDR3 is TGTGCCAGCAGCCAGACAGGGGGCTCCGGAAACACCATATATTTT.